A single sample is the source of the 29 T cell receptor beta chains below, sequenced in a study of T cell repertoires in cytomegalovirus infection. TCRdb re-called the reads through MiXCR, storing one row per CDR3 protein. The table has 680,000 or so distinct CDR3 sequences, around 31% seen once. No antigen has been assigned to these receptors. The sequences come from cultured PBMCs, collected from culture after CMV antigen stimulation. The receptors come from a human donor in good health (CMV status not recorded). Some clones in this sample may be carry-over from other donors' samples.

The chain links TRBV6-1 to TRBJ2-3; D is tentatively TRBD1 or TRBD2 (5 bases each). Per the germline V gene, CDR1 is MNHNS and CDR2 is SASEGT. V was cut by 5 bases and J by 2 bases, with 17 bases left in between. CDR3 length: 16 residues. The CDR3 protein is CASSSPGTGYTDTQYF. DNA for the CDR3: TGTGCCAGCAGTTCACCCGGGACCGGATACACAGATACGCAGTATTTT.

This clonotype was counted only a few times. This rearrangement joins TRBV7-8 to TRBJ1-3; no reliable D call. From germline, CDR1 is SGHVS and CDR2 FQNEAQ. The V end lost 10 bases, the J end lost 2 bases, and 12 bases lay between the germline ends. This CDR3 is built from 13 residues. The CDR3 DNA follows: TGTGCCACCATTAAGGGTCCTGGAAACACCATATATTTT. The encoded protein is CATIKGPGNTIYF.

There are a few counts of this clonotype. This chain connects TRBV4-2 to TRBJ1-1; D is possibly TRBD1 (5 bases). Between the trimmed V and J ends, which lost 7 bases and 8 bases, there was a span of 11 bases. The CDR3 has 11 amino acids. CDR1 and CDR2 (germline): LGHNA, YNFKEQ. This chain's CDR3 is CASTSRGEAFF. The DNA of the CDR3 is TGTGCCAGCACCTCACGGGGGGAAGCTTTCTTT.

The V and J genes are TRBV11-2 and TRBJ2-1, with unresolved D. CDR3 length: 15 amino acids. Trimming shortened V by 5 bases and J by 0 bases, and 11 bases separated the two germline ends. Per germline, CDR1 SGHAT and CDR2 FQNNGV. CDR3: CASSKYVGSYNEQFF. The CDR3 coding sequence is TGTGCCAGCAGCAAGTATGTGGGCTCCTACAATGAGCAGTTCTTC.

The chain carries TRBV30 and TRBJ2-7; D ambiguous. CDR3 size: 11 residues. Trimming stripped 1 base from V and 4 bases from J, with 5 bases between. Germline CDR1 and CDR2: GTSNPN and SVGIG (reference sequence). CDR3 nucleotide sequence: TGTGCCTGGAGTGACCTTTACGAGCAGTACTTC. Translating gives CAWSDLYEQYF.

This clonotype was found a few times. V is TRBV6-2 or TRBV6-3 and J is TRBJ2-1; D remains unclear. This CDR3 contains 14 residues. From germline, CDR1 is MNHEY and CDR2 SVGEGT. V was clipped by 5 bases and J by 7 bases, with 15 bases between them. CDR3 sequence: CASSTGPGENEQFF. DNA for the CDR3: TGTGCCAGCAGTACGGGCCCTGGGGAAAATGAGCAGTTCTTC.

The chain employs TRBV14 and TRBJ2-1; 11 bases line up with TRBD2. The CDR3 contains 15 residues. V shed 4 bases, J shed 9 bases, and the junction held 8 bases outside the gene matches. The germline CDR1 and CDR2 sequences are SGHDN and FVKESK. Here the CDR3 reads CASSRLAGGRGEQFF. For the CDR3, the DNA is TGTGCCAGCAGCCGTTTAGCGGGGGGGCGTGGTGAGCAGTTCTTC.

J is TRBJ2-7 and V is TRBV12-3 or TRBV12-4; possible D gene TRBD2, 7 bases. The CDR3 is 13 residues long. Trimming cost V 3 bases and J 11 bases, with 17 bases left between them. CDR3 bases: TGTGCCAGCAGTTTTGGGACACGGGGGGCGGAGTACTTC. This translates into CASSFGTRGAEYF.

For this clonotype: At one boundary the junction diverges from the germline segment, which might be a read error. The chain carries TRBV20-1 and TRBJ2-1, with D perhaps matching TRBD2 (6 bases). The CDR3 extends over 17 amino acids. The V gene's germline CDR1 is DFQATT and CDR2 SNEGSKA (reference sequence). The DNA for the CDR3 is TGTAGTGCTAGGGCCCGGGACTTGGGGAGAAAGGAATTTGGTTGGTTCTTC. Translation gives CSARARDLGRKEFGWFF.

The sample holds one count of this clonotype. V usage is TRBV20-1 and J usage is TRBJ2-3, with TRBD2 matching 16 bases. This CDR3 has 18 residues. The V and J ends lost 0 bases and 7 bases, in that order; junction bases with no gene match: 10. Germline lookup yields CDR1 DFQATT and CDR2 SNEGSKA (reference sequence). CDR3 nucleotides: TGCAGTGCTAGAGAACTAGGGACTAGCGGGAGGGAGGGATATACGCAGTATTTT. It specifies CSARELGTSGREGYTQYF.

The V call is TRBV15, the J call TRBJ1-5, with D possibly being TRBD1 (5 bases). The CDR3 length is 15 residues. The V gene's germline CDR1 is LNHNV and CDR2 YYDKDF (reference sequence). V was clipped by 1 base and J by 7 bases, with 14 bases between them. CDR3 in amino acids: CATSRGNARGQPQHF. CDR3 bases: TGTGCCACCAGCAGAGGTAATGCGCGGGGGCAGCCCCAGCATTTT.

This clonotype was picked up one time. This sequence joins TRBV12-3 or TRBV12-4 and TRBJ2-1; D uncertain. V was trimmed by 3 bases and J by 10 bases, leaving 10 bases between them. The CDR3 sequence is 12 residues long. In DNA, the CDR3 is TGTGCCAGCAGTTTTGAACCCGGCGAGCAGTTCTTC. Protein sequence: CASSFEPGEQFF.

The rearrangement uses TRBV5-4 and TRBJ2-7, with 7 bases lining up with TRBD1. Germline V gene data show CDR1 as SGHNT and CDR2 as YYREEE (reference sequence). This CDR3 contains 14 residues. The V gene end was trimmed by 4 bases and the J gene end by 5 bases; junction bases not matched to a gene: 9. The CDR3 sequence: CASSLRTGPNEQYF. DNA for the CDR3: TGTGCCAGCAGCCTCAGGACAGGCCCAAACGAGCAGTACTTC.

This clonotype has more than one count but fewer than ten. The chain is built from TRBV28 and TRBJ2-7; D is possibly TRBD1 (6 bases). Germline V lookup: CDR1 MDHEN, CDR2 SYDVKM. This CDR3 has 10 residues. The V end lost 8 bases, the J end lost 7 bases, and 9 bases lay between the germline ends. CDR3 DNA sequence: TGTGCCAGCGGGACAAGAGAGCAGTACTTC. Translation: CASGTREQYF.

The chain has TRBV7-2 and TRBJ2-3, with D perhaps matching TRBD1 or TRBD2 (5 bases each). Germline CDR1 reads SGHTA; CDR2 reads FQGNSA. The CDR3 extends over 15 amino acids. The germline V and J ends were trimmed by 5 bases and 2 bases, with 14 bases remaining between them. CDR3 coding DNA: TGTGCCAGCAGCCCCTCCCGGGGCGCCACAGATACGCAGTATTTT. Amino acids: CASSPSRGATDTQYF.

This clonotype was observed a handful of times. The J gene is TRBJ2-1, the V gene TRBV12-3 or TRBV12-4; no reliable D call. V lost 2 bases and J 1 base, leaving 9 bases between the germline ends. The length of the CDR3 is 15 residues. CDR3 protein: CASSLLLGSYNEQFF. CDR3 in DNA: TGTGCCAGCAGTTTATTACTGGGTTCCTACAATGAGCAGTTCTTC.

V is TRBV12-3 or TRBV12-4 and J is TRBJ1-3; perhaps TRBD1 as D (5 bases). This CDR3 is 15 amino acids long. V was pared by 5 bases and J by 0 bases, with 11 bases between. This CDR3 is CASSDRSFSGNTIYF. The CDR3 DNA follows: TGTGCCAGCAGTGACAGAAGTTTCTCTGGAAACACCATATATTTT.

This clonotype was observed a handful of times. The chain joins TRBV6-6 to TRBJ1-2; unclear D gene. Trimming took off 0 bases at V and 5 bases at J, with 7 bases between the two ends. Germline V gene lookup returns CDR1 MNHNY and CDR2 SVGAGI (reference sequence). The CDR3 is 13 residues long. The CDR3 coding sequence is TGTGCCAGCAGTTACTCGCCGAGTTATGGCTACACCTTC. As protein: CASSYSPSYGYTF.

This clonotype was seen a few times. The rearrangement links TRBV6-1 to TRBJ1-6; 7 nucleotides match TRBD1. The CDR3 covers 14 residues. Germline V gene sequence: CDR1 MNHNS, CDR2 SASEGT. Trimming removed 6 bases from V and 9 bases from J; junction bases left unmatched: 8. CDR3 coding DNA: TGTGCCAGCAGCTTCAGGACAGGACCTTCACCCCTCCACTTT. Residues: CASSFRTGPSPLHF.

V is TRBV7-6 and J is TRBJ2-3; TRBD1 or TRBD2 may be the D gene (6 bases each). The V end was cut by 1 base, the J end by 5 bases, with 10 bases between. The CDR3 is 14 amino acids. CDR1 is SGHVS, CDR2 FNYEAQ, per germline. The CDR3 sequence is CASSLEGGQDTQYF. DNA for the CDR3: TGTGCCAGCAGCTTAGAGGGGGGACAAGATACGCAGTATTTT.

This sequence joins TRBV10-3 and TRBJ1-1; D is unclear. V lost 9 bases, J lost 1 base, and 12 bases lay in between. The CDR3 totals 13 residues. Germline V gene sequence: CDR1 ENHRY, CDR2 SYGVKD. The CDR3 reads CAILTDGNTEAFF. The DNA for the CDR3 is TGTGCCATTCTAACTGATGGGAACACTGAAGCTTTCTTT.

The V gene is TRBV7-7, the J gene TRBJ2-1, with D hard to call. Deletions cut 5 bases from V and 7 bases from J, with 12 bases between. Germline assignment: CDR1 SSHAT and CDR2 FNYEAQ (reference sequence). This CDR3 has 13 residues. CDR3 loop: CASSVELGNEQFF. Here the CDR3 DNA reads TGTGCCAGCAGCGTAGAACTGGGGAATGAGCAGTTCTTC.

The chain is built from TRBV27 and TRBJ1-3; D call uncertain. This CDR3 region has 15 residues. Deletions cut 4 bases from V and 0 bases from J, with 10 bases between. Germline V lookup: CDR1 MNHEY, CDR2 SMNVEV (reference sequence). The DNA of the CDR3 is TGTGCCAGCAGTTCCATTCCGTTCTCTGGAAACACCATATATTTT. As protein: CASSSIPFSGNTIYF.

In its sample, this clonotype was seen a few times. V gene TRBV7-2 combines with J gene TRBJ2-3; D perhaps matches TRBD2 (5 bases). CDR1 is SGHTA and CDR2 is FQGNSA in the germline V gene. CDR3 size: 16 residues. The V end lost 1 base, the J end lost 5 bases, and 16 bases lay between the germline ends. Written as DNA, the CDR3 is TGTGCCAGCAGCTTAGGACTCCCCGGAGGTGGAGATACGCAGTATTTT. This translates into CASSLGLPGGGDTQYF.

This clonotype was seen more than once but under ten times. The chain has TRBV5-6 and TRBJ2-1; the match to TRBD1 covers 7 bases. In germline, CDR1 is SGHDT, CDR2 YYEEEE. The CDR3 runs 13 residues. Unmatched junction bases numbered 7, after V lost 4 bases and J lost 9 bases. The CDR3 here is CASSLGTVSEQFF. The CDR3 nucleotides are TGTGCCAGCAGCCTAGGGACAGTAAGTGAGCAGTTCTTC. The full variable domain, completed using reference TRBV5-6 and TRBJ2-1, is DAGVTQSPTHLIKTRGQQVTLRCSPKSGHDTVSWYQQALGQGPQFIFQYYEEEERQRGNFPDRFSGHQFPNYSSELNVNALLLGDSALYLCASSLGTVSEQFFGPGTRLTVL.

This chain uses TRBV12-3 or TRBV12-4 with TRBJ2-1, with TRBD2 identical over 10 bases. CDR3 length: 15 residues. The ends lost 3 bases at V and 5 bases at J; junction bases unmatched: 4. Here the CDR3 reads CASSFPSGGDNEQFF. CDR3 in DNA: TGTGCCAGCAGTTTCCCTAGCGGGGGAGACAATGAGCAGTTCTTC.

This clonotype has more than one count but fewer than ten. The V call is TRBV6-1, the J call TRBJ1-1; TRBD1 matches 7 bases. This CDR3 region has 15 residues. After removal of 5 bases from V and 1 base from J, the junction contained 7 bases not matched to a gene. Germline V gene sequence: CDR1 MNHNS, CDR2 SASEGT. The DNA for the CDR3 is TGTGCCAGCAGTCTTGAGGGGGCAAGGAACACTGAAGCTTTCTTT. Protein product: CASSLEGARNTEAFF.

V usage is TRBV11-2 and J usage is TRBJ2-5, with 13 nucleotides matching TRBD2. Germline CDR1 SGHAT, CDR2 FQNNGV. This CDR3 region has 16 residues. V dropped 5 bases and J dropped 6; count of bases not matched to a gene: 9. The CDR3 nucleotides are TGTGCCAGCAGCAAAGGACTAGCGGGAGCCAGAAAGACCCAGTACTTC. It encodes CASSKGLAGARKTQYF.

This clonotype was seen many times. The rearrangement links TRBV7-2 to TRBJ2-6; D perhaps matches TRBD1 (6 bases). CDR1 SGHTA and CDR2 FQGNSA come from the germline V gene. This CDR3 comprises 16 residues. V gave up 3 bases and J gave up 4 bases, with 13 bases separating them. In nucleotides, the CDR3 is TGTGCCAGCAGCTTTGCCCACAGGGCCGGGGCCAACGTCCTGACTTTC. As protein: CASSFAHRAGANVLTF.